This T cell receptor (beta chain) was sequenced for a study of T cell responses to AZD1222 COVID-19 vaccine. Study-level information: Analyses pooled second doses at about 4 or about 12 weeks. General study results and limits: Of spike-specific TCRs, nearly half reportedly target regions left unmutated in variants. In a largely white British group with more females than males, clonal diversity was possibly underestimated.

TCRdb's table, derived via immunoSEQ multiplex PCR, lists solely in-frame clones and lacks some. The top ten hold roughly 3.1% of the sample, which has about 140,000 clones, about 92% seen once. Germline V gene sequence: CDR1 SGHTA, CDR2 FQGNSA. The CDR3 consists of 14 residues. V shed 8 bases and J 8 bases; nucleotides not matched to a gene: 5. Concerning this clone itself: Its antigen is undetermined.

The sequence derives from an adult in good health. The sequences come from peripheral blood, collected on day 0 of AZD1222 vaccination. The gene calls are TRBV7-2 and TRBJ2-1, with 14 bases identical to TRBD2. CDR3 nucleotide sequence: TGTGCCAGCGCGGGACTAGCGGGAGTTGATGAGCAGTTCTTC. It encodes CASAGLAGVDEQFF.